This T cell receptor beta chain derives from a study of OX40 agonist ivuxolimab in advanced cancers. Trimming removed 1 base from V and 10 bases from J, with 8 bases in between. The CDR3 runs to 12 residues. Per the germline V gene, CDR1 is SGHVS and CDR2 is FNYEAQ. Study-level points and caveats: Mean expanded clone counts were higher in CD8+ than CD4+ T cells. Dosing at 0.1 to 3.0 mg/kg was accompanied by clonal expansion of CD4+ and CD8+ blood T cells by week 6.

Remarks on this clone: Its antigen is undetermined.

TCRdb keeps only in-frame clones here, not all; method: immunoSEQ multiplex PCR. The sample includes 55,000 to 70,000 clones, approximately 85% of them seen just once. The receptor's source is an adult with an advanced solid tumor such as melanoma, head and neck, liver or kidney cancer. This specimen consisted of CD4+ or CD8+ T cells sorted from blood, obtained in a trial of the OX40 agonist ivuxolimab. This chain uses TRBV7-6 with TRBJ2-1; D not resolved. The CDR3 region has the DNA TGTGCCAGCAGCTTAGGGCTCAGGGAGCAGTTCTTC. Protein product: CASSLGLREQFF.